This T cell receptor (beta chain) was sequenced during a study of OX40 agonist ivuxolimab in advanced cancers. From germline, CDR1 is ENHRY and CDR2 SYGVKD. The CDR3 has 15 amino acids. V trimming: 5 bases; J trimming: 8 bases; junction bases outside the gene matches: 9. This clone showed up just once. Profiling relied on immunoSEQ multiplex PCR, and the TCRdb table lists in-frame clones only, not all of them. The sample lists around 50,000 clones, approximately 80% occurring once. The chain recombines TRBV10-3 with TRBJ2-1; 10 bases map to TRBD2. The material was CD4+ or CD8+ T cells sorted from blood, obtained in a trial of the OX40 agonist ivuxolimab. This TCR came from an adult with an advanced solid tumor such as melanoma, head and neck, liver or kidney cancer. The CDR3 sequence: CAISTPGLAMDEQFF. The CDR3 region has the DNA TGTGCCATCAGTACCCCGGGACTAGCGATGGATGAGCAGTTCTTC.